A single T cell receptor (beta chain) is shown here with its context. The record originates from a study of blood T cell repertoires in COVID-19. The V and J ends lost 0 bases and 8 bases, in that order; junction bases with no gene match: 7. The CDR3 covers 15 residues. In germline, CDR1 is LNHDA, CDR2 SQIVND (reference sequence). Assay used: immunoSEQ multiplex PCR; TCRdb lists only in-frame clones, some missing. The table records 250,000 or so clones, 85% to 90% of them present only once. The V call is TRBV19, the J call TRBJ2-4; 7 bases fit TRBD1. This sequence originates from a woman aged 25 to 39 with acute COVID-19. Sequenced sample: PBMCs or T cells enriched from blood (not recorded which). CDR3 sequence (DNA): TGTGCCAGTAGTATAGATCCGACAGGGACATACATTCAGTACTTC. This codes for CASSIDPTGTYIQYF.